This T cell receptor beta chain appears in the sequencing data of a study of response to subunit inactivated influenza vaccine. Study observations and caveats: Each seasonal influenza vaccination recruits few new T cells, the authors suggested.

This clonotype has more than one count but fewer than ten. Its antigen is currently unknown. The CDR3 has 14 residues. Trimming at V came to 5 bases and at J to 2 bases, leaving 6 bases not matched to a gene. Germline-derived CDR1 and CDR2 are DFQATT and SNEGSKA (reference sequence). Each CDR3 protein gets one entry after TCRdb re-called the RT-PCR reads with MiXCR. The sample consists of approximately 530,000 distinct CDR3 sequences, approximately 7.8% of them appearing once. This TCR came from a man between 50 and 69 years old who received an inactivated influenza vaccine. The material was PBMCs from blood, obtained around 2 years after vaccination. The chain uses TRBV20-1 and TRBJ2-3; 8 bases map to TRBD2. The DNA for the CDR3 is TGCAGTGCTGGAAGCGGGGGAGTCACAGATACGCAGTATTTT. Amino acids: CSAGSGGVTDTQYF.